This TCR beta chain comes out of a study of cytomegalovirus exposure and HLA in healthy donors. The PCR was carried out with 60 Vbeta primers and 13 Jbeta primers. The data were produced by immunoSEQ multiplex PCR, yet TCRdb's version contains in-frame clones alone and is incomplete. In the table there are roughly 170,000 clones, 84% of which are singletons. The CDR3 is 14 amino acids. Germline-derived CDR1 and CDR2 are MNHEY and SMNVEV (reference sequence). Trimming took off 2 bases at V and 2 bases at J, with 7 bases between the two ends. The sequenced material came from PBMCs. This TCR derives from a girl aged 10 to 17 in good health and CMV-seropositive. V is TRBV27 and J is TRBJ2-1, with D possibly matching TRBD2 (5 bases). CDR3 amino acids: CASSLRGTYNEQFF. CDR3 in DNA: TGTGCCAGCAGTTTACGGGGAACCTACAATGAGCAGTTCTTC.